This TCR beta chain was identified during a study of T cells in Graves' hyperthyroidism and ophthalmopathy. Trimming cost V 3 bases and J 3 bases; bases outside gene matches: 2. The CDR3 runs to 14 residues. CDR1 is LNHNV and CDR2 is YYDKDF in the germline V gene (reference sequence). Only a few counts were recorded for this clonotype. Its antigen is currently unknown. TCR beta CDR3 sequences were amplified from RNA transcripts. During a first-round RT-PCR of the TCR CDR3, the HTBI primer set was used. Each CDR3 protein is one row after TCRdb ran MiXCR on the multiplex PCR reads. The sample holds 640,000 or so distinct CDR3 sequences, about 15% seen once. Points from the study as a whole: Ophthalmopathy could be told apart from stable hyperthyroidism with a 13 V-J model.

The diagnostic basis comprised clinical symptoms, serum thyroxine and TRAb, thyroid ultrasound and orbital computed tomography. The chain is built from TRBV15 and TRBJ2-7; 10 nucleotides line up with TRBD1. Sequenced material: blood. The receptor was isolated from a woman aged 40-49 years with Graves' ophthalmopathy. CDR3 DNA: TGTGCCACCAGCAGGGGACAGGGGTACTACGAGCAGTACTTC. Translated: CATSRGQGYYEQYF.